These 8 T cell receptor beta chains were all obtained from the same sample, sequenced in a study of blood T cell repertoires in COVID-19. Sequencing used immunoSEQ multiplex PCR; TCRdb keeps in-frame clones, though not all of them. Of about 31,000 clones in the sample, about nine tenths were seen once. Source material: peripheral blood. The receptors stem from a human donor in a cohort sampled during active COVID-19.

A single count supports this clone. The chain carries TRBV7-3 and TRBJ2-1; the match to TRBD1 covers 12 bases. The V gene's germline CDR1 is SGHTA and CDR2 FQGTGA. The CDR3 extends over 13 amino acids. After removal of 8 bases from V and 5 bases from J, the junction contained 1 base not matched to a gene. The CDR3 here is CASGTGGNNEQFF. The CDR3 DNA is TGTGCCAGCGGGACAGGGGGCAACAATGAGCAGTTCTTC.

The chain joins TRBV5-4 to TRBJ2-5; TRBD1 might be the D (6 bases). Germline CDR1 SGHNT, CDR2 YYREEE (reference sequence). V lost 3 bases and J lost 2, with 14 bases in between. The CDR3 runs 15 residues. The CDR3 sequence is CASSSGTTLQETQYF. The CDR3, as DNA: TGTGCCAGCAGCTCAGGGACAACGCTTCAAGAGACCCAGTACTTC.

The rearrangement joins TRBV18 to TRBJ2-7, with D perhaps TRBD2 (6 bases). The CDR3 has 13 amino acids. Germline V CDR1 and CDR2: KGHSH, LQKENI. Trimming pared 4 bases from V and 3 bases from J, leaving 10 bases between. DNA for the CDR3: TGTGCCAGCTCACGGGGACTTTTCTACGAGCAGTACGTC. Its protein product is CASSRGLFYEQYV.

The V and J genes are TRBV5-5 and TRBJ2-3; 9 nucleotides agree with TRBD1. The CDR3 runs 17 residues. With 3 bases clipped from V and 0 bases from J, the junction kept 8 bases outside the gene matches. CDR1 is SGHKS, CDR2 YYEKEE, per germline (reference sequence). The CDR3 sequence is CASSSNLGTGSTDTQYF. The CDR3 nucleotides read TGTGCCAGCAGCTCAAACCTCGGGACAGGGAGCACAGATACGCAGTATTTT. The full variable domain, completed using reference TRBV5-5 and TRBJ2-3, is DAGVTQSPTHLIKTRGQQVTLRCSPISGHKSVSWYQQVLGQGPQFIFQYYEKEERGRGNFPDRFSARQFPNYSSELNVNALLLGDSALYLCASSSNLGTGSTDTQYFGPGTRLTVL.

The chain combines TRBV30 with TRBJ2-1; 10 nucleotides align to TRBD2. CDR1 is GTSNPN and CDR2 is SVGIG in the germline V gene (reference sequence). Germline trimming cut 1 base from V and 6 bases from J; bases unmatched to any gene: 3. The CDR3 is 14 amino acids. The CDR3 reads CAWSGSGRANEQFF. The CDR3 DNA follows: TGTGCCTGGAGTGGCAGCGGGAGGGCCAATGAGCAGTTCTTC.

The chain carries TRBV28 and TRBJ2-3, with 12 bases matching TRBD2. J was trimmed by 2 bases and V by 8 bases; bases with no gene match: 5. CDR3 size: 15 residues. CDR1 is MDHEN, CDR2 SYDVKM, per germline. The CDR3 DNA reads TGTGCCAGCCGACTAGCGGGGGTAACCACAGATACGCAGTATTTT. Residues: CASRLAGVTTDTQYF.

In DNA form, the CDR3 reads TGTGCCAGTCGAGGGACAGGGGAAGGCGATACGCAGTATTTT. This encodes CASRGTGEGDTQYF. The chain uses TRBV19 and TRBJ2-3, with TRBD1 matching 10 bases. Germline CDR1 is LNHDA and CDR2 is SQIVND (reference sequence). CDR3 length: 14 residues. V trimming: 8 bases; J trimming: 6 bases; junction bases outside the gene matches: 8.

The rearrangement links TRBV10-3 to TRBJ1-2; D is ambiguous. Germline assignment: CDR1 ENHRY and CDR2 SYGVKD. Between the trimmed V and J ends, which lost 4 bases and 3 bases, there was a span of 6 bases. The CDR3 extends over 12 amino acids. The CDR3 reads CAISGLDYGYTF. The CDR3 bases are TGTGCCATCAGTGGGCTGGACTATGGCTACACCTTC.